This T cell receptor beta chain was sequenced during a study of blood T cells in healthy people across ages. Study information: There was about one barcoded beta molecule captured by template switching per two T cells.

Together with a sample-barcoded 5' primer, a J-beta primer mix was included in a second PCR lasting 7 to 11 cycles. TCRdb processed the 5' RACE reads anew with MiXCR; each CDR3 protein has one entry. The data hold about 800,000 distinct CDR3 sequences, with roughly 25% observed a single time. V was trimmed by 2 bases and J by 0 bases, leaving 6 bases between them. Germline V gene lookup returns CDR1 LGHDT and CDR2 YNNKEL (reference sequence). This CDR3 is built from 14 residues. These records were also assigned to another study, of T cells of mothers and their children.

The V and J genes are TRBV3-1 and TRBJ2-3; possible D gene TRBD2, 5 bases. The sequencing input was blood. The receptor was isolated from a boy between 10 and 17 years old in good health. CDR3 region: CASSQRTSTDTQYF. CDR3 bases: TGTGCCAGCAGCCAACGGACTAGCACAGATACGCAGTATTTT.